This TCR beta chain was recorded in a study of T-cell reconstitution after alpha-beta-depleted transplantation in children. This clonotype was observed many times. Its antigen remains unknown. Unique molecular identifiers tagged the TCRbeta library. MiXCR was run by TCRdb on the PCR reads, yielding one entry per CDR3 protein. The sample lists 55,000 to 90,000 distinct CDR3 sequences; roughly 5% were seen once. Study results and limitations: A year had passed since transplant, and T-cell counts and diversity by then came mostly from newly produced T cells. Alpha-beta T cells about two months after transplant reportedly derived from several hundred expanded graft clones. Surviving recipient T cells and thymic progenitors underlay high day-60 TCRbeta diversity in some patients.

The material was PBMCs, mostly from graft donor cells, obtained 180 days after TCRalphabeta/CD19-depleted stem cell transplant. The receptor's source is a boy under two years old who had a stem cell transplant for acute myeloid leukemia, so the T cells may come from the graft donor.

CDR3 loop: CASRAGQSYEQYF. The CDR3 region has the DNA TGTGCCAGCAGAGCGGGACAGTCCTACGAGCAGTACTTC. This chain links TRBV12-3 or TRBV12-4 with TRBJ2-7, with D perhaps given as TRBD1 or TRBD2 (7 bases each). This CDR3 region has 13 residues. V was trimmed by 6 bases and J by 1 base, leaving 10 bases between them.